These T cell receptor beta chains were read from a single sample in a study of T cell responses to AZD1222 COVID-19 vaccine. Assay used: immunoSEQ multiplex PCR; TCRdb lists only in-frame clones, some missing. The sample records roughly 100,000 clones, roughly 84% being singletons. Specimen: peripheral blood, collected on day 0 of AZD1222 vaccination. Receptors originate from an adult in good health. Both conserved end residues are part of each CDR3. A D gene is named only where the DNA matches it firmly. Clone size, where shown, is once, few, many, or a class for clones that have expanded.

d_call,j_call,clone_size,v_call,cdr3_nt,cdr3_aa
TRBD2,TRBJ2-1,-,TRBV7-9,TGTGCCAGCCGCAGAGCGGGAGGGCCGAGCAATGAGCAGTTCTTC,CASRRAGGPSNEQFF
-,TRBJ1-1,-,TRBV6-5,TGTGCCAGCAGTACACAGGACGGTGGAACTGAAGCTTTCTTT,CASSTQDGGTEAFF
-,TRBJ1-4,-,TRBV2,TGTGCCAGCAGTGAAGTGAGACTTAATGAAAAACTGTTTTTT,CASSEVRLNEKLFF
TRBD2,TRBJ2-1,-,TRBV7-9,TGTGCCAGCAGCATGACTAGCGGGAGTCTTTTATACAATGAGCAGTTCTTC,CASSMTSGSLLYNEQFF
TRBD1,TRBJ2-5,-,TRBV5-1,TGCGCCAGCAGCTTGGCCAATAGAGGACAGGGAATCGGAGAGACCCAGTACTTC,CASSLANRGQGIGETQYF
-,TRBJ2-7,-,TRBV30,TGTGCCTGGAGGGGGGGACCCTACGAGCAGTACTTC,CAWRGGPYEQYF
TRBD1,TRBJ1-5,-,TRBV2,TGTGCCAGCTCTGGGACAGGTCTCCAAGATCAGCCCCAGCATTTT,CASSGTGLQDQPQHF
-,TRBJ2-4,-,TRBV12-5,-,CASGLGMGDGGKNIQYF
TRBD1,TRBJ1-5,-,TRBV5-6,TGTGCCAGCAGCCGGACAGGGTACGGCAATCAGCCCCAGCATTTT,CASSRTGYGNQPQHF
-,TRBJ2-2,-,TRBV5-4,TGTGCCAGCAGCTCCGATTTAGCGAGCACCGGGGAGCTGTTTTTT,CASSSDLASTGELFF
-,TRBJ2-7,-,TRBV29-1,TGCAGCGTTTCTCTCCGGGTCGCCTACGAGCAGTACTTC,CSVSLRVAYEQYF
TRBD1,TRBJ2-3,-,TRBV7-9,TGTGCCAGCAGCCCAACGACGGACAGGGGCACGCAGTATTTT,CASSPTTDRGTQYF
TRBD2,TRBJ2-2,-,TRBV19,TGTGCCAGTAGCCTCCGGGGTAGCGGGGGACTGGCGAACACCGGGGAGCTGTTTTTT,CASSLRGSGGLANTGELFF
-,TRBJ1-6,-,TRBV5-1,TGCGCCAGCAGCTTGGGGGTACCGAATAATTCACCCCTCCACTTT,CASSLGVPNNSPLHF
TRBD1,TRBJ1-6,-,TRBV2,TGTGCCAGCAGCCGGGACAGGGGTAATTCACCCCTCCACTTT,CASSRDRGNSPLHF
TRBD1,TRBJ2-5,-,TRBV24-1,TGTGCCACCAGTCGACAGGGACAAGAGACCCAGTACTTC,CATSRQGQETQYF
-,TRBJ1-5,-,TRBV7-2,TGTGCCAGCAGCTTAGGTCTGTATAGCAATCAGCCCCAGCATTTT,CASSLGLYSNQPQHF
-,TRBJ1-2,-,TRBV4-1,TGCGCCAGCAGCCAAGATCGTGGGGGGGTCTATGGCTACACCTTC,CASSQDRGGVYGYTF
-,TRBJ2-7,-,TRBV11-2,TGTGCCAGCAGCTCAACAGGCCGCAGGACAATTCCCTACGAGCAGTACTTC,CASSSTGRRTIPYEQYF
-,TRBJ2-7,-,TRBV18,TGTGCCAGCTCACAAGACAGCTACGAGCAGTACTTC,CASSQDSYEQYF
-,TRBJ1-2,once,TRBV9,TGTGCCAGCGGCCCACAGGCGAACTATGGCTACACCTTC,CASGPQANYGYTF
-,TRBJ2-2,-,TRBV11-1,TGTGCCAGCAGCTTAAGGTGGGGAACCGGGGAGCTGTTTTTT,CASSLRWGTGELFF
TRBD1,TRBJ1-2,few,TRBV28,TGTGCCAGCAGTTTATACAGGGGTGGCTACACCTTC,CASSLYRGGYTF
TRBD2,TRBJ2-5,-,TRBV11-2,TGTGCCAGCAGCCCTCGCCTGGCTAGCGGGCTTCGGGGGGGTGAGACCCAGTACTTC,CASSPRLASGLRGGETQYF
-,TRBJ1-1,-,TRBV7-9,TGTGCCAGCAGCTTATCGGACACTGAAGCTTTCTTT,CASSLSDTEAFF
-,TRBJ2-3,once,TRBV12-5,TGTGCTAGTGGGCCCAGGGGAGGTGAAGATACGCAGTATTTT,CASGPRGGEDTQYF
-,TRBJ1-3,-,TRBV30,TGTGCCTGGAGTGTACTCGAACAATTGTCTGGAAACACCATATATTTT,CAWSVLEQLSGNTIYF
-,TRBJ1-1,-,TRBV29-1,TGCAGCGTACAAGGGTGGGGGAACACTGAAGCTTTCTTT,CSVQGWGNTEAFF
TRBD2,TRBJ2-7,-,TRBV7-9,TGTGCCAGCAGCTTAGACGGGAGGTCCAGCGAGCAGTACTTC,CASSLDGRSSEQYF
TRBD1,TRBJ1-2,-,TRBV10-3,TGTGCCATCAGCGCGACAGGGAACTATGGCTACACCTTC,CAISATGNYGYTF
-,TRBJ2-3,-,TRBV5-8,TGTGCCAGCAGCTCGGACAGAACCTACACAGATACGCAGTATTTT,CASSSDRTYTDTQYF
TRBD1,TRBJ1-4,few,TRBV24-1,TGTGCCACCAGTGGCTTGGACAGGGGGCGTGAAAAACTGTTTTTT,CATSGLDRGREKLFF
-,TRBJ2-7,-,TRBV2,TGTGCCAGCGGGACAAGGATGTCCTACGAGCAGTACTTC,CASGTRMSYEQYF
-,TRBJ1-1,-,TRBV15,TGTGCCACCAGCAGACGATTTGACGGCCCCATGAACACTGAAGCTTTCTTT,CATSRRFDGPMNTEAFF
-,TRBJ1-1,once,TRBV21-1,TGTGCCAGCAGCAAACAGTCCGAGACGCTATCTTTAGAGGCTTTCTTT,CASSKQSETLSLEAFF
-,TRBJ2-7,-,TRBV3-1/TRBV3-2,TGTGCCAGCAGCCAAGGGCCATCTCGAGAGGGTCAGCAGTACTTC,CASSQGPSREGQQYF
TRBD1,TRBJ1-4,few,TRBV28,TGTGCCAGCAGTTTACCGGGACAGGACGGTAAACTGTTTTTT,CASSLPGQDGKLFF
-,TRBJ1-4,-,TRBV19,TGTGCCAGTAGTGAAACGGGGATAGGAGAAAAACTGTTTTTT,CASSETGIGEKLFF
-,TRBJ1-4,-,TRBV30,TGTGCCTGGACAGGGCAGGTTAATGAAAAACTGTTTTTT,CAWTGQVNEKLFF
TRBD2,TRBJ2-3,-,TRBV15,TGTGCCACCAGCAGAGATCGGTCGGGAGGGGCAGATACGCAGTATTTT,CATSRDRSGGADTQYF
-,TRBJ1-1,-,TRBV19,TGTGCCTCCCAGGTGGGCAGGAGGCACGGCACTGAAGCTTTCTTT,CASQVGRRHGTEAFF
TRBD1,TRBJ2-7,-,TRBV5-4,TGTGCCAGCAGCCGCGGGACAGGGGACACCTACGAGCAGTACTTC,CASSRGTGDTYEQYF
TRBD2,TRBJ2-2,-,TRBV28,TGTGCCAGCAGTCAATCCCGGACTAGCGGGGGCAACACCGGGGAGCTGTTTTTT,CASSQSRTSGGNTGELFF
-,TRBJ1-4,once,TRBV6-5,TGTGCCAGCAGCAGATCGGGATATAGGAGTGAAAAACTGTTTTTT,CASSRSGYRSEKLFF
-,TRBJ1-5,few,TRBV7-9,TGTGCCAGCAGCTTACAGGGTCGGGGGCAGCCCCAGCATTTT,CASSLQGRGQPQHF
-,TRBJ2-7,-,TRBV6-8,TGTGCCAGCAGGACAACCGCGACACTGTACTCCTACGAGCAGTACTTC,CASRTTATLYSYEQYF
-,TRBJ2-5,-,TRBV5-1,TGCGCCAGCAGCCAGGCAGGGGGGCCACAAGAGACCCAGTACTTC,CASSQAGGPQETQYF
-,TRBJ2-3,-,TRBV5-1,TGCGCCAGCAGCTTGATGGTGGGGCAGGGCACAGATACGCAGTATTTT,CASSLMVGQGTDTQYF
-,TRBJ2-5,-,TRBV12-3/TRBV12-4,TGTGCCAGCAACACCAATACCCAAGAGACCCAGTACTTC,CASNTNTQETQYF
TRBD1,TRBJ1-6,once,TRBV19,TGTGCCAGTAGTACATCCAGCGGGACAGGGGCAAATAATTCACCCCTCCACTTT,CASSTSSGTGANNSPLHF
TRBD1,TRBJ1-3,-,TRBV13,TGTGCCAGCAGCTTGGGACAGGGGATCGTCGCTGGAAACACCATATATTTT,CASSLGQGIVAGNTIYF
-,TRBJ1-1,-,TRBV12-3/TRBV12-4,TGTGCCAGCAGTGCGCAGCAGGGTAAGGCTTTCTTT,CASSAQQGKAFF
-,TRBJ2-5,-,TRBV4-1,TGCGCCAGCAGCCAAGAACCGGGAGAGCCTCAAGAGACCCAGTACTTC,CASSQEPGEPQETQYF
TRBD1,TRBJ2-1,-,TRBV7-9,TGTGCCAGCAGCTTAGACCCCGGACAGGGGGCCAATGAGCAGTTCTTC,CASSLDPGQGANEQFF
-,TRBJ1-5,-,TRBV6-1,TGTGCCAGCAGTGAAGTCCCCGGAGGCAATCAGCCCCAGCATTTT,CASSEVPGGNQPQHF
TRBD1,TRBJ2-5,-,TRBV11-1,TGTGCCAGCAGCCCTAGGACAGGGGGAAAAGAGACCCAGTACTTC,CASSPRTGGKETQYF
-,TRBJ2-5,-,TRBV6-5,TGTGCCAGCAGCAGGGACGCCCGGGAGACCCAGTACTTC,CASSRDARETQYF